The clone carrying this T cell receptor (beta chain) was picked up many times. The sample is drawn from a study of blood T cell repertoires in COVID-19. The overall study: Some COVID-19 samples were acute and others convalescent; all came from the United States, Italy and Spain. PBMCs, B-cell-depleted T cells, or T cells were the source of the cDNA or gDNA that made up the material.

Methods used by the authors: Scientists estimated how many nucleated cells there were by amplifying reference gene primers. The data were produced by immunoSEQ multiplex PCR, yet TCRdb's version contains in-frame clones alone and is incomplete. Clone size and the V and J calls come from that table; the DNA yielded D and trimming. The data contain some 260,000 clones, 88% of them singletons. The CDR3 is made up of 12 amino acids. Trimming pared 7 bases from V and 9 bases from J, leaving 13 bases between. Per the germline V gene, CDR1 is LNHDA and CDR2 is SQIVND (reference sequence). The V and J genes are TRBV19 and TRBJ2-1; D remains ambiguous. This TCR was sampled from a woman between 40 and 55 years old who had recovered from COVID-19. The sequenced sample consisted of peripheral blood. For the CDR3, the DNA is TGTGCCAGTACCGCCGGTGAGGTTGAGCAGTTCTTC. Translated: CASTAGEVEQFF.